The 29 T cell receptor beta chains given below trace back to one sample, sequenced in a study of blood T cell repertoires in COVID-19. Libraries were prepared by immunoSEQ multiplex PCR; TCRdb keeps only in-frame clonotypes and omits some of them. The data contain over 85,000 clones, around 87% of them singletons. Material: peripheral blood. The source of these receptors is a woman older than 75 with acute or convalescent COVID-19.

The chain has TRBV29-1 and TRBJ1-2, with TRBD1 identical over 8 bases. The length of the CDR3 is 12 residues. The V segment lost 6 bases and the J segment 4 bases; nucleotides outside the gene matches: 4. Germline lookup yields CDR1 SQVTM and CDR2 ANQGSEA. The CDR3 DNA follows: TGCAGCGTCCAAACAGGGGGCTATGGCTACACCTTC. As protein: CSVQTGGYGYTF.

V usage is TRBV27 and J usage is TRBJ2-1, with 7 bases matching TRBD1. This CDR3 has 17 residues. Trimming at V came to 2 bases and at J to 3 bases, leaving 10 bases not matched to a gene. In germline, CDR1 is MNHEY, CDR2 SMNVEV (reference sequence). CDR3 region: CASSLLNRGSNYNEQFF. CDR3 nucleotides: TGTGCCAGCAGTTTACTGAACAGGGGTTCAAACTACAATGAGCAGTTCTTC.

This clone was seen more than once but under ten times. The rearrangement joins TRBV3-1 (or the pseudogene TRBV3-2) to TRBJ2-1; TRBD2 agrees at 7 bases. V shed 0 bases, J shed 7 bases, and the junction held 6 bases outside the gene matches. This CDR3 comprises 15 residues. Germline loops: CDR1 LGHDT, CDR2 YNNKEL (reference sequence). The CDR3 spells CASSQDWAGANEQFF. The DNA for the CDR3 is TGTGCCAGCAGCCAAGATTGGGCGGGAGCAAATGAGCAGTTCTTC.

This rearrangement joins TRBV4-1 to TRBJ2-1; tentatively, D is TRBD1 (6 bases). CDR3 size: 15 residues. V lost 4 bases and J 4 bases, leaving 14 bases between the germline ends. The germline V gene has CDR1 MGHRA and CDR2 YSYEKL. The CDR3: CASSRSQGRYNEQFF. CDR3 in DNA: TGCGCCAGCAGCCGATCACAGGGACGGTACAATGAGCAGTTCTTC.

J is TRBJ2-7 and V is TRBV30, with D possibly matching TRBD1 (5 bases). Germline V lookup: CDR1 GTSNPN, CDR2 SVGIG (reference sequence). Trimming removed 4 bases at V and 2 bases at J, with 12 bases between. The CDR3 is 13 residues long. The CDR3 spells CAWTQGSTYEQYF. The CDR3 nucleotides are TGTGCCTGGACCCAGGGTAGTACCTACGAGCAGTACTTC. The variable domain in full, completed from reference TRBV30 and TRBJ2-7, reads SQTIHQWPATLVQPVGSPLSLECTVEGTSNPNLYWYRQAAGRGLQLLFYSVGIGQISSEVPQNLSASRPQDRQFILSSKKLLLSDSGFYLCAWTQGSTYEQYFGPGTRLTVT.

This chain joins TRBV5-1 and TRBJ2-7, with TRBD2 matching 10 bases. V trimming: 7 bases; J trimming: 5 bases; junction bases outside the gene matches: 15. The CDR3 spans 16 residues. Germline V CDR1 and CDR2: SGHRS, YFSETQ. This CDR3 reads CASPPSGSVVRNEQYF. CDR3 sequence (DNA): TGCGCCAGCCCCCCTAGCGGGAGTGTAGTTAGAAACGAGCAGTACTTC.

Concerning this clone: Other nucleotide sequences in the sample specify the same CDR3. The chain links TRBV2 to TRBJ2-7; tentatively, D is TRBD2 (5 bases). Deletions cut 4 bases from V and 4 bases from J, with 8 bases between. The germline V gene encodes CDR1 SNHLY and CDR2 FYNNEI. The CDR3 is 12 amino acids. DNA of the CDR3: TGTGCCAGCAGTGTAGAGGGATACGAGCAGTACTTC. This codes for CASSVEGYEQYF.

The chain couples TRBV4-3 to TRBJ1-4; TRBD1 aligns across 8 bases. The V gene's germline CDR1 is LGHNA and CDR2 YSLEER. CDR3 length equals 16 residues. Trimming at V came to 4 bases and at J to 4 bases, leaving 8 bases not matched to a gene. As DNA, the CDR3 is TGCGCCAGCAGCCCCGGACAGGGACTAATTAATGAAAAACTGTTTTTT. It specifies CASSPGQGLINEKLFF.

The V gene is TRBV6-2 or TRBV6-3, the J gene TRBJ2-7, with TRBD1 as a possible D gene (6 bases). Trimming took off 5 bases at V and 2 bases at J, with 10 bases between the two ends. The germline CDR1 and CDR2 sequences are MNHEY and SVGEGT. This CDR3 region has 13 residues. CDR3 amino acids: CASSRHRAYEQYF. CDR3 nucleotides: TGTGCCAGCAGTAGGCACAGGGCCTACGAGCAGTACTTC.

This chain connects TRBV7-2 to TRBJ2-3; 7 nucleotides match TRBD2. The V gene's germline CDR1 is SGHTA and CDR2 FQGNSA. This CDR3 comprises 16 residues. V was clipped by 1 base and J by 4 bases; unmatched bases: 8. The CDR3 DNA is TGTGCCAGCAGCTTAGGACGGGGGAGGGGCCCAGATACGCAGTATTTT. It is translated as CASSLGRGRGPDTQYF.

The V and J genes are TRBV3-1 (or the pseudogene TRBV3-2) and TRBJ2-2; 8 nucleotides agree with TRBD2. Germline CDR1 is LGHDT and CDR2 is YNNKEL (reference sequence). The CDR3 covers 16 residues. The J segment lost 6 bases and the V segment lost 0 bases, leaving 6 bases of the junction unmatched. CDR3 nucleotide sequence: TGTGCCAGCAGCCAAGACGATGCGGGGGGCCCCGGGGAGCTGTTTTTT. Encoded protein: CASSQDDAGGPGELFF.

V gene TRBV12-3 or TRBV12-4 combines with J gene TRBJ1-2; the match to TRBD1 covers 7 bases. The V gene end was trimmed by 3 bases and the J gene end by 13 bases; junction bases not matched to a gene: 11. The CDR3 has 13 residues. In nucleotides, the CDR3 is TGTGCCAGCAGTTTCCGGGGACAGCCTCTATTCACCTTC. Protein product: CASSFRGQPLFTF.

The chain joins TRBV19 to TRBJ1-4; D ambiguous. Germline assignment: CDR1 LNHDA and CDR2 SQIVND (reference sequence). Deletions cut 1 base from V and 7 bases from J, with 13 bases between. This CDR3 region has 15 residues. This CDR3 reads CASSIGSSDSEKLFF. Written as DNA, the CDR3 is TGTGCCAGTAGTATAGGAAGCTCCGATAGTGAAAAACTGTTTTTT.

The chain is built from TRBV6-5 and TRBJ1-6; 7 nucleotides align to TRBD1. The CDR3 totals 15 residues. With 4 bases clipped from V and 7 bases from J, the junction kept 7 bases outside the gene matches. From germline, CDR1 is MNHEY and CDR2 SVGAGI. The CDR3 reads CASSSFDRENSPLHF. The CDR3 DNA sequence: TGTGCCAGCAGTTCCTTCGACAGGGAAAATTCACCCCTCCACTTT.

The chain joins TRBV6-6 to TRBJ2-3; TRBD2 aligns across 9 bases. Losses at the gene ends were 8 bases for V and 0 bases for J; bases not matched to a gene: 6. Germline V gene sequence: CDR1 MNHNY, CDR2 SVGAGI (reference sequence). The CDR3 has 15 residues. The CDR3: CASYGGRASTDTQYF. CDR3 sequence (DNA): TGTGCCAGCTATGGCGGGAGGGCTAGCACAGATACGCAGTATTTT.

This clone was picked up a small number of times. The chain employs TRBV7-9 and TRBJ2-1; 13 nucleotides align to TRBD2. Trimming took 3 bases from V and 8 from J; bases not matched to a gene: 7. Germline V lookup: CDR1 SEHNR, CDR2 FQNEAQ (reference sequence). The CDR3 runs 16 residues. The CDR3 spells CASSLWTSGSKDEQFF. The CDR3 DNA follows: TGTGCCAGCAGCTTGTGGACTAGCGGGAGCAAAGATGAGCAGTTCTTC. The full variable domain, completed using reference TRBV7-9 and TRBJ2-1, is DTGVSQNPRHKITKRGQNVTFRCDPISEHNRLYWYRQTLGQGPEFLTYFQNEAQLEKSRLLSDRFSAERPKGSFSTLEIQRTEQGDSAMYLCASSLWTSGSKDEQFFGPGTRLTVL.

This clone came up a few times. V gene TRBV3-1 (or the pseudogene TRBV3-2) combines with J gene TRBJ1-4, with 12 bases identical to TRBD1. CDR1 and CDR2 (germline): LGHDT, YNNKEL (reference sequence). The CDR3 has 17 amino acids. Trimming at V came to 4 bases and at J to 5 bases, leaving 8 bases not matched to a gene. The CDR3 spells CASSPVGTGGFNEKLFF. The CDR3 nucleotides are TGTGCCAGCAGCCCGGTGGGGACAGGGGGCTTCAATGAAAAACTGTTTTTT.

The J gene is TRBJ2-5, the V gene TRBV30; 9 bases align to TRBD1. In germline, CDR1 is GTSNPN, CDR2 SVGIG (reference sequence). V lost 5 bases to trimming and J lost 2 bases; unmatched junction nucleotides: 3. The CDR3 extends over 13 amino acids. Written as DNA, the CDR3 is TGTGCCTGGTGGGACAGGGCTCAAGAGACCCAGTACTTC. This codes for CAWWDRAQETQYF.

The V gene is TRBV2, the J gene TRBJ2-7; maybe TRBD1 (6 bases). CDR3 size: 14 residues. Germline V CDR1 and CDR2: SNHLY, FYNNEI. V was shortened by 7 bases and J by 1 base, with 14 bases between the two germline ends. The CDR3 bases are TGTGCCAGCATAGAACAGGGCCCATCCTACGAGCAGTACTTC. It yields the protein CASIEQGPSYEQYF.

V and J are TRBV7-9 and TRBJ1-5; D possibly corresponds to TRBD1 (6 bases). This CDR3 spans 16 amino acids. Germline V gene lookup returns CDR1 SEHNR and CDR2 FQNEAQ (reference sequence). Trimming pared 3 bases from V and 2 bases from J, leaving 14 bases between. The CDR3 region is CASSFGAGVGNQPQHF. The CDR3 DNA is TGTGCCAGCAGCTTTGGGGCAGGGGTGGGCAATCAGCCCCAGCATTTT.

The V and J genes are TRBV29-1 and TRBJ2-1; D is perhaps TRBD1 (5 bases). The V gene's germline CDR1 is SQVTM and CDR2 ANQGSEA. The CDR3 runs to 14 residues. CDR3 DNA sequence: TGCAGTTTCTTAAGACAGCTGGTAGGCAATGAGCAGTTCTTC. It encodes CSFLRQLVGNEQFF.

The chain has TRBV19 and TRBJ1-1, with 9 bases that match TRBD1. V dropped 11 bases and J dropped 1; count of bases not matched to a gene: 8. The V gene's germline CDR1 is LNHDA and CDR2 SQIVND (reference sequence). The CDR3 sequence is 14 residues long. CDR3 in DNA: TGTGCCTCTTCACCGGGACAGGGGAACACTGAAGCTTTCTTT. Translated: CASSPGQGNTEAFF.

The chain links TRBV27 to TRBJ2-6; TRBD1 matches at 7 bases. After removal of 4 bases from V and 3 bases from J, the junction contained 9 bases not matched to a gene. The CDR3 loop spans 17 amino acids. Per germline, CDR1 MNHEY and CDR2 SMNVEV (reference sequence). CDR3 residues: CASSSRPYRGGANVLTF. The CDR3, as DNA: TGTGCCAGCAGTTCACGTCCGTACAGGGGTGGGGCCAACGTCCTGACTTTC.

The CDR3 reads CASSTILGQGTDEQYF. The CDR3 DNA reads as TGTGCCAGTAGTACAATCCTGGGACAGGGAACGGACGAGCAGTACTTC. V usage is TRBV19 and J usage is TRBJ2-7; 9 bases are shared with TRBD1. CDR3 length: 16 residues. Germline V gives CDR1 LNHDA, CDR2 SQIVND (reference sequence). The junction had 12 bases not matched to a gene; V was cut back by 4 bases and J by 5 bases.

This chain uses TRBV20-1 with TRBJ2-1, with 7 nucleotides matching TRBD1. Per germline, CDR1 DFQATT and CDR2 SNEGSKA (reference sequence). The CDR3 loop spans 12 amino acids. V trimming: 3 bases; J trimming: 10 bases; junction bases outside the gene matches: 6. CDR3 nucleotides: TGCAGTGCTAGTACAGGGGCCTTGGAGCAGTTCTTC. This sequence encodes CSASTGALEQFF.

The chain employs TRBV5-1 and TRBJ2-5; 8 bases fit TRBD2. This CDR3 has 15 amino acids. V shed 2 bases and J 5 bases; nucleotides not matched to a gene: 8. The germline V gene encodes CDR1 SGHRS and CDR2 YFSETQ. The CDR3 DNA reads as TGCGCCAGCAGCTTAACCGGGGGGGCCCGGGAGACCCAGTACTTC. This sequence encodes CASSLTGGARETQYF.

The V and J genes are TRBV21-1 and TRBJ1-5; no check of the table's D call, TRBD1, against the DNA was made. TRBV21-1 is labeled a pseudogene. The CDR3 has 16 residues. The CDR3 is CASSKEIRGERQPQHF. The CDR3 DNA follows: TGTGCCAGCAGCAAAGAGATCAGGGGGGAGCGGCAGCCCCAGCATTTT.

This sequence joins TRBV30 and TRBJ2-5, with a tentative D call TRBD2 (6 bases). Per germline, CDR1 GTSNPN and CDR2 SVGIG (reference sequence). Between the trimmed V and J ends, which lost 0 bases and 4 bases, there was a span of 21 bases. The CDR3 totals 17 residues. The CDR3 reads CAWSVLVGVGAGETQYF. For the CDR3, the DNA is TGTGCCTGGAGTGTACTCGTCGGGGTCGGAGCGGGAGAGACCCAGTACTTC.

This clone was found a few times. The DNA for the CDR3 is TGTGCCAGTAGCAATCTCCAGGCTGGCTACACCTTC. Translation gives CASSNLQAGYTF. The rearrangement joins TRBV19 to TRBJ1-2; no reliable D call. Per germline, CDR1 LNHDA and CDR2 SQIVND (reference sequence). There are 12 residues in the CDR3. V was clipped by 6 bases and J by 7 bases, with 12 bases between them. The whole variable domain, remainder taken from reference TRBV19 and TRBJ1-2, is DGGITQSPKYLFRKEGQNVTLSCEQNLNHDAMYWYRQDPGQGLRLIYYSQIVNDFQKGDIAEGYSVSREKKESFPLTVTSAQKNPTAFYLCASSNLQAGYTFGSGTRLTVV.